Following are 18 T cell receptor beta chains from one sample sequenced in a study of blood T cell repertoires in COVID-19. Generated by immunoSEQ multiplex PCR, the TCRdb table keeps only in-frame clones and is missing some. The table records some 210,000 clones, roughly four fifths of them present only once. The sequencing input was peripheral blood. These receptors were taken from a woman aged 40-49 years with acute or convalescent COVID-19.

This rearrangement joins TRBV19 to TRBJ2-7; D is unclear. Germline V gives CDR1 LNHDA, CDR2 SQIVND (reference sequence). The V gene lost 4 bases and the J gene lost 6 bases, with 10 bases spanning the gap. This CDR3 is built from 12 residues. CDR3 loop: CASSTGIGEQYF. The CDR3 region has the DNA TGTGCCAGTAGTACAGGAATAGGCGAGCAGTACTTC.

The chain joins TRBV29-1 to TRBJ2-3; 7 nucleotides line up with TRBD2. Per germline, CDR1 SQVTM and CDR2 ANQGSEA. This CDR3 is built from 15 residues. With 7 bases clipped from V and 5 bases from J, the junction kept 15 bases outside the gene matches. The DNA for the CDR3 is TGCAGCGGGACTTTGGGAGCGGGGATAGTAGATACGCAGTATTTT. Translated, it gives CSGTLGAGIVDTQYF.

This clone appeared a few times. The chain employs TRBV2 and TRBJ2-2; 9 bases match TRBD2. Germline CDR1 SNHLY, CDR2 FYNNEI. The CDR3 contains 17 residues. V shed 4 bases, J shed 0 bases, and the junction held 6 bases outside the gene matches. CDR3 residues: CASSASGLASNTGELFF. The CDR3 nucleotides read TGTGCCAGCAGTGCATCAGGACTAGCGTCGAACACCGGGGAGCTGTTTTTT. The entire variable domain, with the rest obtained from reference TRBV2 and TRBJ2-2, is as follows: EPEVTQTPSHQVTQMGQEVILRCVPISNHLYFYWYRQILGQKVEFLVSFYNNEISEKSEIFDDQFSVERPDGSNFTLKIRSTKLEDSAMYFCASSASGLASNTGELFFGEGSRLTVL.

This chain links TRBV7-8 with TRBJ2-5; no reliable D call. Germline V gene lookup returns CDR1 SGHVS and CDR2 FQNEAQ. The CDR3 is 18 amino acids. Trimming cost V 4 bases and J 1 base, with 22 bases left between them. The CDR3 loop reads CASSSPLRLAEGQETQYF. The CDR3 nucleotides read TGTGCCAGCAGCTCCCCCTTGCGCTTAGCAGAAGGCCAAGAGACCCAGTACTTC.

The chain joins TRBV24-1 to TRBJ1-5; D is unresolved. CDR1 is KGHDR and CDR2 is SFDVKD in the germline V gene. The CDR3 is 14 residues long. V shed 6 bases and J shed 0 bases, with 8 bases lying between them. Written as DNA, the CDR3 is TGTGCCACCAGTAAACTAGATAGCAATCAGCCCCAGCATTTT. Residues: CATSKLDSNQPQHF.

The chain employs TRBV20-1 and TRBJ1-2; D gene uncertain. The CDR3 sequence is 11 residues long. Trimming pared 5 bases from V and 4 bases from J, leaving 8 bases between. Germline values: CDR1 DFQATT, CDR2 SNEGSKA (reference sequence). CDR3 nucleotides: TGCAGTGCTCGGGAACTCTATGGCTACACCTTC. It codes for CSARELYGYTF.

The genes are TRBV7-8 and TRBJ2-3, with a tentative D call TRBD2 (6 bases). Germline assignment: CDR1 SGHVS and CDR2 FQNEAQ. V lost 4 bases, J lost 4 bases, and 27 bases lay in between. This CDR3 has 19 amino acids. In nucleotides, the CDR3 is TGTGCCAGCAGCTCGCGGGACGCAACTCGTCTAGCAGCTCCAGATACGCAGTATTTT. This sequence encodes CASSSRDATRLAAPDTQYF. Using reference TRBV7-8 and TRBJ2-3 for the parts outside the CDR3, the full variable domain is GAGVSQSPRYKVAKRGQDVALRCDPISGHVSLFWYQQALGQGPEFLTYFQNEAQLDKSGLPSDRFFAERPEGSVSTLKIQRTQQEDSAVYLCASSSRDATRLAAPDTQYFGPGTRLTVL.

The rearrangement uses TRBV12-5 and TRBJ2-7; 7 nucleotides match TRBD2. Germline-derived CDR1 and CDR2 are LGHNT and FRNRAP. Trimming took 6 bases from V and 7 from J; bases not matched to a gene: 12. This CDR3 is built from 14 residues. The CDR3 is CASGSGAGMGEQYF. CDR3 bases: TGTGCTAGTGGCAGCGGGGCCGGGATGGGGGAGCAGTACTTC.

This sequence joins TRBV7-6 and TRBJ2-7, with TRBD2 identical over 8 bases. The V gene's germline CDR1 is SGHVS and CDR2 FNYEAQ. The CDR3 length is 14 residues. The V and J ends lost 5 bases and 5 bases, in that order; junction bases with no gene match: 8. The DNA for the CDR3 is TGTGCCAGCAGCCCGGGGACTAGGGACCACGAGCAGTACTTC. This sequence encodes CASSPGTRDHEQYF.

The rearrangement uses TRBV7-6 and TRBJ2-7; a weak D match, TRBD1 (6 bases). V was shortened by 3 bases and J by 2 bases, with 8 bases between the two germline ends. CDR1 and CDR2 (germline): SGHVS, FNYEAQ. This CDR3 contains 13 residues. The CDR3 is CASSFNRAYEQYF. The CDR3 DNA is TGTGCCAGCAGCTTTAACAGGGCCTACGAGCAGTACTTC. The whole variable domain, remainder taken from reference TRBV7-6 and TRBJ2-7, is GAGVSQSPRYKVTKRGQDVALRCDPISGHVSLYWYRQALGQGPEFLTYFNYEAQQDKSGLPNDRFSAERPEGSISTLTIQRTEQRDSAMYRCASSFNRAYEQYFGPGTRLTVT.

This chain joins TRBV30 and TRBJ2-1; 11 positions match TRBD1. Germline CDR1 reads GTSNPN; CDR2 reads SVGIG (reference sequence). Germline trimming cut 1 base from V and 10 bases from J; bases unmatched to any gene: 12. The CDR3 extends over 16 amino acids. The CDR3 loop is CAWSGRAGTGGKEQFF. DNA of the CDR3: TGTGCCTGGAGTGGGAGGGCCGGGACAGGGGGTAAAGAGCAGTTCTTC. Full variable domain (remainder filled in from reference TRBV30 and TRBJ2-1): SQTIHQWPATLVQPVGSPLSLECTVEGTSNPNLYWYRQAAGRGLQLLFYSVGIGQISSEVPQNLSASRPQDRQFILSSKKLLLSDSGFYLCAWSGRAGTGGKEQFFGPGTRLTVL.

The V and J genes are TRBV27 and TRBJ1-6, with 9 bases that match TRBD1. V gave up 4 bases and J gave up 3 bases; unmatched junction bases: 4. CDR3 length: 16 amino acids. Germline-derived CDR1 and CDR2 are MNHEY and SMNVEV (reference sequence). The CDR3 DNA reads TGTGCCAGCAGTTCGAGACAGGGGGGCTATAATTCACCCCTCCACTTT. This gives the protein CASSSRQGGYNSPLHF.

The J gene is TRBJ2-1, the V gene TRBV21-1; the table's D call, TRBD1, was not checked against the DNA. TRBV21-1 is labeled a pseudogene. The CDR3 runs to 21 residues. CDR3 in amino acids: CASSKFARGGPMTGANNEQFF. CDR3 bases: TGTGCCAGCAGCAAATTTGCGAGGGGTGGGCCCATGACAGGGGCTAATAATGAGCAGTTCTTC.

This clone was counted once. The chain joins TRBV13 to TRBJ1-1, with no clear D. The CDR3 extends over 13 amino acids. Germline V gene sequence: CDR1 PRHDT, CDR2 FYEKMQ (reference sequence). V gave up 6 bases and J gave up 2 bases, with 10 bases separating them. CDR3 DNA: TGTGCCAGCAGTCGAGACAAAAACACTGAAGCTTTCTTT. This codes for CASSRDKNTEAFF.

This clone was recorded many times. The chain employs TRBV2 and TRBJ1-1; possibly TRBD1 for D (6 bases). The CDR3 totals 14 residues. The germline V and J ends were trimmed by 5 bases and 1 base, with 11 bases remaining between them. Germline V gene lookup returns CDR1 SNHLY and CDR2 FYNNEI. CDR3 DNA sequence: TGTGCCAGCAGTCCCCGAGGGGGGAACACTGAAGCTTTCTTT. It translates to CASSPRGGNTEAFF.

The chain uses TRBV6-4 and TRBJ2-1; possible D gene TRBD1, 6 bases. Per germline, CDR1 MRHNA and CDR2 SNTAGT. There are 19 residues in the CDR3. V lost 7 bases and J 6 bases, leaving 31 bases between the germline ends. CDR3 nucleotides: TGTGCCAGCAAGATCGGGAACAGGGTGACCCGCTGGGGTCGCAATGAGCAGTTCTTC. The encoded protein is CASKIGNRVTRWGRNEQFF.

CDR3 bases: TGTGCCAGCAGTTCCTCGGGATCCTCTGGAAACACCATATATTTT. Amino acids: CASSSSGSSGNTIYF. The V gene is TRBV27, the J gene TRBJ1-3, with D hard to call. V was pared by 4 bases and J by 0 bases, with 10 bases between. Germline assignment: CDR1 MNHEY and CDR2 SMNVEV (reference sequence). The CDR3 length is 15 residues.

V gene TRBV27 combines with J gene TRBJ1-1; D is unresolved. Trimming removed 5 bases from V and 0 bases from J, with 16 bases in between. CDR1 MNHEY and CDR2 SMNVEV come from the germline V gene (reference sequence). The length of the CDR3 is 16 residues. The CDR3 region is CASSPWGDVMNTEAFF. CDR3 bases: TGTGCCAGCAGTCCATGGGGAGATGTCATGAACACTGAAGCTTTCTTT.